The rows below give T cell receptor beta chains drawn from one sample of a study of OX40 agonist ivuxolimab in advanced cancers. TCRdb keeps only in-frame clones here, not all; method: immunoSEQ multiplex PCR. This repertoire shows some 86,000 clones, around 83% found once; its top ten account for around 6%. This material consisted of CD4+ or CD8+ T cells sorted from blood, taken in a trial of the OX40 agonist ivuxolimab. Receptors were obtained from an adult with an advanced solid tumor such as melanoma, head and neck, liver or kidney cancer. CDR3s include the opening cysteine and the closing phenylalanine or tryptophan. D genes are given only for firm matches.

V gene	J gene	D gene	CDR3 length	CDR3 protein
TRBV18	TRBJ1-1	NA	15	CASSLTEGGNTEAFF
TRBV7-6	TRBJ2-5	NA	15	CASSLGGTQVQTQYF
TRBV5-1	TRBJ2-2	NA	14	CASSQGQNTGELFF
TRBV6-1	TRBJ1-1	TRBD1	15	CASSDRTGGKTEAFF
TRBV4-1	TRBJ1-1	NA	16	CASSQDSGASNTEAFF
TRBV11-3	TRBJ2-3	NA	16	CASSLLSTSSTDTQYF
TRBV5-6	TRBJ2-7	TRBD1	13	CASSDRGNYEQYF
TRBV7-2	TRBJ2-5	TRBD2	15	CASSLGSGRAETQYF
TRBV7-8	TRBJ2-7	TRBD1	17	CASSLEPVTGFRDTPNF
TRBV30	TRBJ1-3	NA	14	CAWNPGVSGNTIYF
TRBV5-1	TRBJ1-4	TRBD1	15	CASSSDRGRSEKLFF
TRBV2	TRBJ2-7	NA	13	CASSELVSYEQYF
TRBV27	TRBJ1-5	NA	14	CASSGWGGNQPQHF
TRBV5-4	TRBJ2-5	NA	14	CASRGERPGETQYF
TRBV2	TRBJ1-1	TRBD1	16	CASSRTGFIMNTEAFF
TRBV5-1	TRBJ2-7	TRBD2	15	CASSGSGTSLYEQYF
TRBV7-2	TRBJ1-1	TRBD1	16	CASSLGYQGAGTEAFF
TRBV6-5	TRBJ1-5	TRBD1	15	CASSYAGGADQPQHF
TRBV6-1	TRBJ2-1	NA	15	CASSVGLTGTNEQFF
TRBV11-2	TRBJ2-2	TRBD2	14	CASSLASSGGELFF
TRBV25-1	TRBJ2-2	NA	12	CASSRVAGELFF
TRBV5-3	TRBJ2-1	NA	16	CARSFAPLHPYNEQFF
TRBV7-6	TRBJ2-7	NA	17	CASSLGLGPQMENEQYF
TRBV7-9	TRBJ2-2	TRBD2	18	CASSLDGRREGSTGELFF
TRBV4-3	TRBJ2-1	TRBD2	15	CASSQLAGANNEQFF
TRBV6-6	TRBJ1-2	TRBD1	13	CASQLRTGAGYTF
TRBV7-2	TRBJ1-5	NA	12	CASSLANQPQHF
TRBV18	TRBJ2-7	NA	13	CASSHGISYEQYF
TRBV6-5	TRBJ1-2	NA	13	CASSYGEHYGYTF
TRBV19	TRBJ2-1	NA	13	CASANRVYNEQFF
TRBV11-3	TRBJ2-5	NA	15	CASSPSRGPFETQYF
TRBV30	TRBJ1-3	NA	13	CACPTGPGNTIYF
TRBV18	TRBJ1-5	NA	16	CASSPFPGTSEGPQHF
TRBV7-2	TRBJ1-2	NA	13	CASSLRDVDGYTF
TRBV5-1	TRBJ2-2	NA	13	CASSLVDTGELFF
TRBV6-5	TRBJ1-1	NA	13	CASSPGANTEAFF
TRBV18	TRBJ2-5	NA	20	CASSPFQGTRNLGPQETQYF
TRBV6-1	TRBJ1-4	TRBD1	15	CASRLTGQGNEKLFF
TRBV19	TRBJ2-7	TRBD2	15	CASSRLAGSSYEQYF
TRBV7-7	TRBJ2-5	TRBD2	16	CASSMGLAGGAETQYF
TRBV5-6	TRBJ1-6	TRBD1	15	CASSRGQGAYSPLHF
TRBV7-8	TRBJ1-6	NA	15	CASSLQRGNNSPLHF